This T cell receptor beta chain appears in the sequencing data of a study of blood T cell repertoires in COVID-19 (TCRdb year 2020). Context from the whole study: Collaborator samples came from the United States, Italy and Spain and covered acute and convalescent phases of COVID-19. HLA class I and class II types, where available, came from metadata supplied by the sample provider rather than from assay-based typing. Sample metadata almost always included a de-identified subject ID, COVID-19 status, age in years and sex. The repertoires were made available in a free public database intended to serve as a resource for research on the immune response to SARS-CoV-2. The dataset comprised deeply sampled blood TCRbeta repertoires from subjects exposed to, actively infected with, or recovered from COVID-19. The material from the prospective study consisted of cDNA or gDNA derived from T cells, B-cell-depleted T cells, or PBMCs. Samples came from the ongoing ImmuneRACE study (first 160 participants) plus 1,254 subjects from 6 global collaborators.

The immunoSEQ Assay, a bias-controlled multiplex PCR, was used to amplify TCRbeta CDR3 regions from genomic DNA. Under the source paper's analysis protocol: The number of nucleated cells in each sample was estimated by amplification of reference gene primers within the assay. To quantify the absolute abundance of each unique TCRbeta CDR3 rearrangement, sequence reads were collapsed and filtered. For each sample, productive Simpson clonality was calculated as the square root of Simpson's diversity index over productive rearrangements. The clones in this table, taken by TCRdb from immuneACCESS, are in-frame only. Not every clone is retained; where verified, under half of the shortfall comes from an unresolved V gene, and the cause of the rest is unknown. V and J calls and clone size follow that table, whereas D and trimming were derived from the DNA. For this sample the table gives about 26,000 clones, of which 90% were detected only once. Clones ranked in the top ten supply approximately 10% of the sample.

About this clone: No antigen is known for it. The record has no base qualities; no much larger clone is one base away.

The collaborating institutions used their own protocols to collect whole blood in K2EDTA tubes. For TCRbeta analysis, collaborators shipped samples in one of three forms: frozen whole blood, isolated PBMCs, or DNA extracted from either of those sample types. The study at large found these results: The amount of clinical and demographic metadata varied by source and participant and was provided uncurated.

The sequence was obtained from a man aged 65 to 85 with acute or convalescent COVID-19. The source material was peripheral blood.

The CDR3 sequence is CASGKVFGSAGGLHTGELFF. Here is the DNA: TGTGCCAGCGGGAAGGTTTTTGGGTCAGCGGGAGGGCTGCACACCGGGGAGCTGTTTTTT. Recombination linked TRBV28 to TRBJ2-2, with 10 middle bases fitting TRBD2. The CDR3 contains 20 residues, cysteine and phenylalanine counted. Of all the DNA, just the CDR3 is kept, 60 bases in frame from base 1. V is trimmed back by 8 bases and J by 3 bases, and the junction contains 21 bases that no gene match accounts for. From a lookup of the germline V gene, CDR1 and CDR2 are MDHEN and SYDVKM.